This T cell receptor (beta chain) was identified during a study of CD8 T cells in ankylosing spondylitis. Study-wide points: Relatively rare in peripheral blood, disease-linked clones were also CD8+. Within matched ankylosing spondylitis synovial fluid, disease-linked clones were reportedly significantly enriched. A motif of under 10 highly homologous TCR beta variants was seen as apparently characteristic of ankylosing spondylitis blood. Previously reported in reactive arthritis synovial fluid and blood were some of the motif variants.

With 0 bases clipped from V and 2 bases from J, the junction kept 2 bases outside the gene matches. The CDR3 sequence is 15 residues long. Germline loops: CDR1 DFQATT, CDR2 SNEGSKA (reference sequence). The sample holds many counts of this clonotype. Its antigen is undetermined. By quantitative 5'-RACE with molecular barcodes, the TCR beta libraries were made. TCRdb passed the 5' RACE reads through MiXCR, listing each CDR3 protein once. The data contain approximately 540,000 distinct CDR3 sequences, roughly 12% of them seen just once; the ten biggest clones take up 6.8%. The sequencing input was blood, either unsorted or a sorted T cell fraction (not recorded which). This chain links TRBV20-1 with TRBJ2-1, with 9 bases that match TRBD2. The receptor's source is a male donor with ankylosing spondylitis. In DNA, the CDR3 is TGCAGTGCTAGAGATTTAGCGGGAGCCTACAATGAGCAGTTCTTC. It specifies CSARDLAGAYNEQFF.